This T cell receptor beta chain emerged from a study of cytomegalovirus exposure and HLA in healthy donors. Overall study results and limits: Differences between HLA loci emerged in a later analysis of TCR association rates, with DRB1 most and HLA-C fewest. As was reported, the HLA-A and HLA-B alleles of most subjects were accurately predicted from TCR beta sequences. Data from an earlier analysis indicated that most TCR beta V segments were productive either about 87% or about 30% of the time.

Primers included in the PCR were 60 Vbeta and 13 Jbeta primers. Some clones are missing from TCRdb's copy, which holds only in-frame ones; the method was immunoSEQ multiplex PCR. This table has about 170,000 clones, about 80% appearing once. V was cut by 1 base and J by 11 bases, with 17 bases left in between. The CDR3 covers 14 residues. Germline loops: CDR1 MNHEY, CDR2 SVGAGI. With respect to this clone: Antigen specificity is unknown.

The material sequenced was PBMCs. The receptor was isolated from a woman aged 45-65 years in good health and CMV-seropositive. The chain recombines TRBV6-5 with TRBJ1-1; D is perhaps TRBD1 (6 bases). In DNA, the CDR3 is TGTGCCAGCAGTTACTTGGGGGCCCGAGGTGCGGCTTTCTTT. It yields the protein CASSYLGARGAAFF.